The 28 T cell receptor beta chains below come from one sample, sequenced in a study of Graves' ophthalmopathy and Graves' hyperthyroidism. RNA transcripts were the template, and TCR beta CDR3 regions were amplified from them. The first round was an RT-PCR with HTBI primers, and the second round was a multiplex PCR. TCRdb redid the calling of the multiplex PCR reads with MiXCR, one entry per CDR3 protein. The sample holds approximately 700,000 distinct CDR3 sequences; just over 40% are singletons and the top ten take around 3%. The source material was peripheral blood. The receptor source for this set is an adult man with Graves' ophthalmopathy.

This clonotype has a handful of counts. V gene TRBV4-1 combines with J gene TRBJ1-4; TRBD1 agrees at 7 bases. This CDR3 is 15 amino acids long. The junction had 9 bases not matched to a gene; V was cut back by 4 bases and J by 7 bases. Germline V CDR1 and CDR2: MGHRA, YSYEKL. The CDR3 here is CASSLSQGFGEKLFF. The CDR3 bases are TGCGCCAGCAGCCTTTCACAGGGGTTCGGTGAAAAACTGTTTTTT.

This clonotype was seen ten or more times. The chain couples TRBV7-8 to TRBJ2-5; the D is unclear. The CDR3 loop spans 14 amino acids. Germline V gene sequence: CDR1 SGHVS, CDR2 FQNEAQ. Trimming removed 5 bases at V and 3 bases at J, with 13 bases between. For the CDR3, the DNA is TGTGCCAGCAGCACGGGCCAAACCAAAGAGACCCAGTACTTC. Its translation is CASSTGQTKETQYF.

This chain links TRBV27 with TRBJ2-7; 8 nucleotides match TRBD2. The CDR3 runs 14 residues. V was clipped by 8 bases and J by 2 bases; unmatched bases: 8. Germline values: CDR1 MNHEY, CDR2 SMNVEV (reference sequence). The CDR3 nucleotides are TGTGCCAGCTCTACTAGCGGCAAAACCTACGAGCAGTACTTC. As protein: CASSTSGKTYEQYF.

This clonotype came up many times. The V and J genes are TRBV19 and TRBJ2-6; 7 nucleotides line up with TRBD1. V shed 9 bases and J 0 bases; nucleotides not matched to a gene: 5. Germline loops: CDR1 LNHDA, CDR2 SQIVND (reference sequence). The CDR3 covers 15 residues. CDR3 amino acids: CASKSGGSGANVLTF. The CDR3 DNA follows: TGTGCCAGCAAATCAGGGGGCTCTGGGGCCAACGTCCTGACTTTC.

This clonotype was observed a handful of times. The rearrangement joins TRBV6-1 to TRBJ1-1; no clear D. The CDR3 runs to 14 residues. Per the germline V gene, CDR1 is MNHNS and CDR2 is SASEGT. The V end was cut by 8 bases, the J end by 3 bases, with 16 bases between. The CDR3 loop is CASGLGLEDTEAFF. The CDR3 nucleotides read TGTGCCAGCGGGTTAGGGTTAGAGGACACTGAAGCTTTCTTT.

This rearrangement joins TRBV29-1 to TRBJ1-1, with 9 positions matching TRBD1. Germline values: CDR1 SQVTM, CDR2 ANQGSEA. The CDR3 runs to 13 residues. J gave up 7 bases and V 4 bases, and 7 bases lay outside the gene matches. The CDR3 nucleotides are TGCAGCGTTGTAACGGGACAGGGATTTGAAGCTTTCTTT. Its protein product is CSVVTGQGFEAFF.

To note about this clonotype: Being one base from a much bigger clone, this may be a read error. The rearrangement links TRBV9 to TRBJ1-2, with D hard to call. V lost 4 bases and J 1 base, leaving 11 bases between the germline ends. This CDR3 is built from 14 residues. From germline, CDR1 is SGDLS and CDR2 YYNGEE. CDR3 sequence (DNA): TGTGCCAGCAGCCCCGTGGGGTATAACTATGGCTACACCTTC. It codes for CASSPVGYNYGYTF.

The chain combines TRBV7-3 with TRBJ1-1, with no clear D. Deletions cut 1 base from V and 0 bases from J, with 9 bases between. Germline V lookup: CDR1 SGHTA, CDR2 FQGTGA. This CDR3 region has 15 residues. CDR3 residues: CASSLNGFMNTEAFF. CDR3 DNA: TGTGCCAGCAGCTTAAATGGGTTCATGAACACTGAAGCTTTCTTT.

In this sample, this clonotype turned up once. A much larger clone differs from this one at a single base, so this may be a read error. The chain has TRBV19 and TRBJ2-2; 8 bases fit TRBD2. Germline loops: CDR1 LNHDA, CDR2 SQIVND (reference sequence). This CDR3 spans 15 amino acids. The CDR3 loop is CATKISGANIGELFF. DNA for the CDR3: TGTGCCACCAAGATTAGCGGGGCGAACATCGGGGAGCTGTTTTTT.

At least ten counts were recorded for this clonotype. The chain joins TRBV20-1 to TRBJ2-5; the D gene is possibly TRBD2 (5 bases). Germline CDR1 DFQATT, CDR2 SNEGSKA (reference sequence). Trimming took off 3 bases at V and 7 bases at J, with 15 bases between the two ends. The CDR3 consists of 13 residues. This CDR3 reads CSASGVGVGTQYF. DNA for the CDR3: TGCAGTGCTAGCGGGGTCGGAGTGGGGACCCAGTACTTC.

This clonotype was found once. The V and J genes are TRBV25-1 and TRBJ1-1; D call uncertain. The CDR3 covers 13 residues. The V gene's germline CDR1 is MGHDK and CDR2 SYGVNS. V gave up 8 bases and J gave up 5 bases, with 15 bases separating them. CDR3 nucleotide sequence: TGTGCCAGCGTAGGTTCGGGAGATACTGAAGCTTTCTTT. This sequence encodes CASVGSGDTEAFF.

Concerning this clonotype: Given the absence of the conserved phenylalanine or tryptophan at the CDR3 end, a read error is likely. Because the CDR3's place on the DNA is in doubt, the DNA is left out and the CDR3 is given as listed by TCRdb. The chain employs TRBV29-1 and TRBJ1-4. The V gene's germline CDR1 is SQVTM and CDR2 ANQGSEA. The CDR3 has 8 residues if both end residues are counted. CDR3: CSVQTEGL.

This clonotype was seen many times. The chain carries TRBV2 and TRBJ1-2; maybe TRBD1 (5 bases). This CDR3 is 11 amino acids long. Germline lookup yields CDR1 SNHLY and CDR2 FYNNEI. Deletions cut 6 bases from V and 9 bases from J, with 11 bases between. The CDR3, as DNA: TGTGCCAGCAGGGGGGTCAGCAGCTACACCTTC. Translating it yields CASRGVSSYTF. The full variable domain, its missing parts supplied by reference TRBV2 and TRBJ1-2, is EPEVTQTPSHQVTQMGQEVILRCVPISNHLYFYWYRQILGQKVEFLVSFYNNEISEKSEIFDDQFSVERPDGSNFTLKIRSTKLEDSAMYFCASRGVSSYTFGSGTRLTVV.

Of note for this clonotype: No conserved phenylalanine or tryptophan ends this CDR3, so it is likely a read error. In nucleotides, the CDR3 is TGTGCCAGCAGCTTTCAGGGGGGTTCTGGAAACACCATATATCTT. This gives the protein CASSFQGGSGNTIYL. The chain joins TRBV7-2 to TRBJ1-3; 7 bases line up with TRBD1. Germline V CDR1 and CDR2: SGHTA, FQGNSA. This CDR3 spans 15 amino acids. V was clipped by 3 bases and J by 1 base; unmatched bases: 3.

The chain carries TRBV6-1 and TRBJ1-1; 8 nucleotides align to TRBD1. CDR1 MNHNS and CDR2 SASEGT come from the germline V gene. V dropped 7 bases and J dropped 7; count of bases not matched to a gene: 17. The CDR3 runs 16 residues. CDR3 residues: CASMGSGAGGVGEAFF. DNA of the CDR3: TGTGCCAGCATGGGGTCCGGCGCAGGGGGCGTTGGTGAAGCTTTCTTT.

Turning to this clonotype: Since no conserved phenylalanine or tryptophan closes the CDR3, a read error is the likely cause. The rearrangement links TRBV11-1 to TRBJ2-7, with TRBD1 matching 10 bases. J gave up 5 bases and V 1 base, and 2 bases lay outside the gene matches. The CDR3 is 14 amino acids. The germline V gene encodes CDR1 SGHAT and CDR2 FQDESV (reference sequence). The CDR3 coding sequence is TGTGCCAGCAGCTTAGATGGGACAGGGGACGAGCAGTACCTC. It specifies CASSLDGTGDEQYL.

The rearrangement links TRBV15 to TRBJ2-5, with 10 bases identical to TRBD2. V dropped 5 bases and J dropped 1; count of bases not matched to a gene: 4. CDR3 length: 15 amino acids. CDR1 is LNHNV, CDR2 YYDKDF, per germline (reference sequence). Here the CDR3 reads CATSPRTSGQETQYF. The CDR3 region has the DNA TGTGCCACCAGCCCTCGGACTAGCGGCCAAGAGACCCAGTACTTC.

This clonotype was detected ten times or more. The chain couples TRBV7-8 to TRBJ2-7; the D gene could be TRBD1 or TRBD2 (6 bases each). Trimming stripped 3 bases from V and 2 bases from J, with 11 bases between. There are 14 residues in the CDR3. Germline CDR1 and CDR2: SGHVS and FQNEAQ. This CDR3 reads CASSFDGGPYEQYF. The CDR3 region has the DNA TGTGCCAGCAGCTTCGACGGGGGCCCCTACGAGCAGTACTTC.

Ten or more counts support this clonotype. The rearrangement uses TRBV6-5 and TRBJ2-6, with D unclear. Trimming stripped 8 bases from V and 4 bases from J, with 9 bases between. CDR1 is MNHEY and CDR2 is SVGAGI in the germline V gene. The CDR3 contains 13 residues. CDR3 bases: TGTGCCAGCGCTACAGCAGGGGCCAACGTCCTGACTTTC. This translates into CASATAGANVLTF.

This clonotype was counted ten times or more. The chain uses TRBV29-1 and TRBJ2-7, with TRBD2 as a possible D gene (5 bases). V was pared by 3 bases and J by 3 bases, with 9 bases between. Germline CDR1 SQVTM, CDR2 ANQGSEA. This CDR3 region has 12 residues. The CDR3 here is CSVDGGSYEQYF. DNA of the CDR3: TGCAGCGTTGACGGAGGTAGCTACGAGCAGTACTTC.

The rearrangement joins TRBV7-9 to TRBJ2-7, with a possible D match to TRBD1 (6 bases). Germline CDR1 and CDR2: SEHNR and FQNEAQ (reference sequence). Trimming cost V 4 bases and J 0 bases, with 13 bases left between them. The CDR3 is made up of 15 amino acids. The CDR3 bases are TGTGCCAGCAGCTCCAGGGGAACCCTCTCCTACGAGCAGTACTTC. Its protein is CASSSRGTLSYEQYF.

About this clonotype itself: Being one base from a much bigger clone, this may be a read error. This CDR3 fails to terminate in the conserved phenylalanine or tryptophan, so it likely reflects a read error. This chain uses TRBV2 with TRBJ2-7; D gene unclear. Germline V gene data show CDR1 as SNHLY and CDR2 as FYNNEI. V was cut by 8 bases and J by 3 bases, with 29 bases left in between. The CDR3 loop spans 18 amino acids. CDR3 in amino acids: CASLIRVVGHQAHYEQYL. In nucleotides, the CDR3 is TGTGCCAGCTTAATTCGCGTGGTTGGTCACCAAGCCCACTACGAGCAGTACCTC.

The chain uses TRBV5-1 and TRBJ1-3; TRBD1 aligns across 9 bases. The germline CDR1 and CDR2 sequences are SGHRS and YFSETQ. The ends lost 3 bases at V and 3 bases at J; junction bases unmatched: 10. The CDR3 spans 17 residues. Here the CDR3 DNA reads TGCGCCAGCAGCTCCGGAACAGGACAGGGGAATGGAAACACCATATATTTT. Translation: CASSSGTGQGNGNTIYF.

The chain couples TRBV29-1 to TRBJ2-7; D is ambiguous. CDR1 and CDR2 from the germline V gene are SQVTM and ANQGSEA. This CDR3 is built from 13 residues. The V gene lost 4 bases and the J gene lost 7 bases, with 17 bases spanning the gap. CDR3 in amino acids: CSVGGISYNEQYF. In DNA form, the CDR3 reads TGCAGCGTTGGGGGAATCTCCTACAATGAGCAGTACTTC.

In this sample, this clonotype turned up many times. The chain employs TRBV7-6 and TRBJ2-5; D could derive from TRBD1 or TRBD2 (5 bases each). Germline-derived CDR1 and CDR2 are SGHVS and FNYEAQ. There are 14 residues in the CDR3. V gave up 1 base and J gave up 4 bases, with 10 bases separating them. In nucleotides, the CDR3 is TGTGCCAGCAGCTTAGGGTGGGGGTCAGAGACCCAGTACTTC. This encodes CASSLGWGSETQYF.

At least ten counts were recorded for this clonotype. The genes are TRBV29-1 and TRBJ2-6; no clear D. Germline CDR1 and CDR2: SQVTM and ANQGSEA. V was shortened by 7 bases and J by 3 bases, with 13 bases between the two germline ends. The length of the CDR3 is 14 residues. Here the CDR3 reads CSDRTLDGANVLTF. The CDR3 DNA is TGCAGCGACCGGACCCTGGATGGGGCCAACGTCCTGACTTTC.

This clonotype showed up just a few times. The rearrangement links TRBV15 to TRBJ1-4; no firm D call. V was shortened by 5 bases and J by 8 bases, with 9 bases between the two germline ends. This CDR3 comprises 12 residues. Looked up from germline, CDR1 is LNHNV and CDR2 is YYDKDF (reference sequence). The CDR3 coding sequence is TGTGCCACCAGCGGGTCCCGGGAAAAACTGTTTTTT. It yields the protein CATSGSREKLFF.

The CDR3 bases are TGCAGTGCGGAGAGGGCGGGAACGGTGGGAGAGACCCAGTACTTC. Encoded protein: CSAERAGTVGETQYF. This chain uses TRBV20-1 with TRBJ2-5; tentative D call: TRBD2 (6 bases). V lost 6 bases and J 4 bases, leaving 21 bases between the germline ends. CDR3 length: 15 amino acids. Germline V gene lookup returns CDR1 DFQATT and CDR2 SNEGSKA (reference sequence).